This section outlines one T cell receptor beta chain sequence together with its context. The data originate from a study of blood T cell repertoires in COVID-19. Germline assignment: CDR1 SNHLY and CDR2 FYNNEI. The V gene lost 6 bases and the J gene lost 0 bases, with 20 bases spanning the gap. The CDR3 sequence is 17 residues long. Repertoires were generated with immunoSEQ multiplex PCR, while TCRdb's copy carries only in-frame clones and drops some. The data contain fewer than 250,000 clones, about nine tenths of them singletons. Material for sequencing was PBMCs or T cells enriched from blood (not recorded which). The rearrangement uses TRBV2 and TRBJ1-1, with D maybe TRBD1 (6 bases). The clonotype originates from a middle-aged man who had been exposed to COVID-19. This CDR3 is CASSRDIRRRLNTEAFF. DNA of the CDR3: TGTGCCAGCAGCCGGGACATCCGGAGAAGACTGAACACTGAAGCTTTCTTT.